The T cell receptor (beta chain) under discussion was sequenced for a study of T cells after yellow fever vaccination. TCRdb independently ran MiXCR on the 5' RACE reads; one entry per CDR3 protein. The repertoire holds around 550,000 distinct CDR3 sequences, with 15% to 20% as singletons. Germline V gene lookup returns CDR1 MNHEY and CDR2 SVGAGI. The CDR3 length is 15 residues. The V end was cut by 2 bases, the J end by 0 bases, with 9 bases between. The sequence came from a man aged 30 to 39 who received the YFV17D yellow fever vaccine. The specimen comprised PBMCs, sampled 15 days after the yellow fever booster vaccination. The rearrangement uses TRBV6-5 and TRBJ2-3; the D is unclear. CDR3 loop: CASSYSSRSTDTQYF. The DNA of the CDR3 is TGTGCCAGCAGTTACAGCTCTCGAAGCACAGATACGCAGTATTTT.